This T cell receptor beta chain was recorded in a study of cytomegalovirus exposure and HLA in healthy donors. Study-level background: In an early release, HLA-typed donors contributed approximately 82 million unique TCR sequences. Regarding the study as a whole: According to an earlier analysis, most TCR beta V segments yielded productive rearrangements about 90% or about 30% of the time.

Germline V gives CDR1 MNHEY, CDR2 SMNVEV (reference sequence). Deletions cut 1 base from V and 4 bases from J, with 10 bases between. This CDR3 has 14 amino acids. Remarks on this clone: The antigen is undetermined.

Use of 60 Vbeta and 13 Jbeta primers characterized the PCR. Measured with immunoSEQ multiplex PCR; TCRdb has only the in-frame clones, and not every one. The table lists tens of thousands of clones, around 67% of them singletons, with less than 8% in the top ten. The sequence came from a woman in her forties or fifties in good health and CMV-seropositive. Sequenced: PBMCs. V and J are TRBV27 and TRBJ1-1; a weak D match, TRBD1 (6 bases). CDR3 bases: TGTGCCAGCAGTTTATGGACAGAGGGCACTGAAGCTTTCTTT. This encodes CASSLWTEGTEAFF.